These 6 T cell receptor beta chains originate from one sample sequenced in a study of CD8 T cells in ankylosing spondylitis. TCRdb recomputed calls from the 5' RACE reads with MiXCR, one row per CDR3 protein. The sample shows about 90,000 distinct CDR3 sequences, roughly 8.8% of them seen only once. No antigen has been identified for these receptors. General observations from the study: Made up of about eight highly homologous variants, a TCR beta motif appeared characteristic of ankylosing spondylitis blood.

The specimen was blood, either unsorted or a sorted T cell fraction (not recorded which). These TCRs come from a male donor with ankylosing spondylitis.

The chain couples TRBV5-6 to TRBJ2-5, with TRBD1 matching 10 bases. Per the germline V gene, CDR1 is SGHDT and CDR2 is YYEEEE. Trimming took 4 bases from V and 5 from J; bases not matched to a gene: 8. The CDR3 totals 15 residues. The CDR3 sequence: CASSPSTGGLETQYF. The CDR3 DNA reads as TGTGCCAGCAGCCCCTCGACAGGGGGCTTGGAGACCCAGTACTTC.

In its sample, this clonotype was seen many times. The V call is TRBV29-1, the J call TRBJ2-1; 7 bases match TRBD2. This CDR3 region has 14 residues. The germline V gene encodes CDR1 SQVTM and CDR2 ANQGSEA. J gave up 0 bases and V 5 bases, and 4 bases lay outside the gene matches. The CDR3 region is CSVLGGSSYNEQFF. The CDR3 bases are TGCAGCGTTCTCGGGGGGAGCTCCTACAATGAGCAGTTCTTC.

The sample holds a few counts of this clonotype. V usage is TRBV7-9 and J usage is TRBJ2-7; tentatively, D is TRBD2 (6 bases). Germline values: CDR1 SEHNR, CDR2 FQNEAQ (reference sequence). CDR3 size: 13 residues. V dropped 5 bases and J dropped 4 bases, with 12 bases sitting between them. CDR3 in DNA: TGTGCCAGCAGCACGGGTAGCGGTTACGAGCAGTACTTC. This encodes CASSTGSGYEQYF.

In its sample, this clonotype was seen many times. The chain uses TRBV5-6 and TRBJ2-2; TRBD1 is a possible D gene (5 bases). The CDR3 covers 16 residues. CDR1 is SGHDT and CDR2 is YYEEEE in the germline V gene. Trimming stripped 0 bases from V and 1 base from J, with 10 bases between. CDR3 region: CASSLGAGWNTGELFF. The CDR3 DNA sequence: TGTGCCAGCAGCTTGGGGGCAGGGTGGAACACCGGGGAGCTGTTTTTT.

The J gene is TRBJ2-7, the V gene TRBV6-5; maybe TRBD1 (5 bases). The CDR3 has 14 amino acids. CDR1 is MNHEY and CDR2 is SVGAGI in the germline V gene. V lost 0 bases to trimming and J lost 5 bases, with 11 bases between them. As DNA, the CDR3 is TGTGCCAGCAGTTACTCCTTAGGGGTGAACGAGCAGTACGTC. Translating it yields CASSYSLGVNEQYV.

There are many counts of this clonotype. One end of the junction varies from germline; a read error may be responsible. The CDR3, as DNA: TGTGCCAGCAGCCGGACAGGGAATAACTCACCCCTCCACTTT. It codes for CASSRTGNNSPLHF. V gene TRBV11-1 combines with J gene TRBJ1-6, with TRBD1 matching 8 bases. CDR3 length: 14 residues. Looked up from germline, CDR1 is SGHAT and CDR2 is FQDESV (reference sequence).